Listed here are 4 T cell receptor beta chains from one sample, sequenced in a study of Ad26.COV2.S vaccination and SARS-CoV-2 variants. TCRdb keeps only in-frame clones here, not all; method: immunoSEQ multiplex PCR. The sample carries a few hundred thousand clones, more than 75% recorded once. Treatment of the sample: some 19 received Ad26.COV2.S at low or high dose, single or two shots; roughly 5 received placebo; per-sample allocation not given. Day 63 after the first injection of vaccine or placebo was the sampling time. The sample consisted of peripheral blood, taken in a trial of Ad26.COV2.S vaccine versus placebo. The receptors originated from a person aged 18-60 years who received the Ad26.COV2.S COVID-19 vaccine or a placebo.

V is TRBV7-2 and J is TRBJ2-7; D call uncertain. Germline values: CDR1 SGHTA, CDR2 FQGNSA. This CDR3 region has 13 residues. Deletions cut 5 bases from V and 4 bases from J, with 12 bases between. CDR3 region: CASSPRALYEQYF. In DNA form, the CDR3 reads TGTGCCAGCAGCCCTCGCGCCCTTTACGAGCAGTACTTC.

This clone has a single count. This sequence joins TRBV6-4 and TRBJ1-1; no clear D. Germline V gene data show CDR1 as MRHNA and CDR2 as SNTAGT. The CDR3 is 12 amino acids. Trimming shortened V by 0 bases and J by 7 bases, and 6 bases separated the two germline ends. The DNA for the CDR3 is TGTGCCAGCAGTGACTCGAGGGTTGAAGCTTTCTTT. It specifies CASSDSRVEAFF.

The chain has TRBV11-2 and TRBJ1-1, with 8 bases lining up with TRBD1. Germline V CDR1 and CDR2: SGHAT, FQNNGV. Trimming removed 5 bases from V and 4 bases from J; junction bases left unmatched: 9. This CDR3 is 15 amino acids long. The CDR3 loop reads CASSAWTGFGTEAFF. The CDR3 nucleotides read TGTGCCAGCAGCGCCTGGACAGGGTTTGGCACTGAAGCTTTCTTT.

The chain employs TRBV19 and TRBJ2-1, with 11 bases matching TRBD2. The germline V gene has CDR1 LNHDA and CDR2 SQIVND (reference sequence). After removal of 7 bases from V and 5 bases from J, the junction contained 7 bases not matched to a gene. This CDR3 is built from 15 residues. CDR3 loop: CASTHLAGGNNEQFF. CDR3 nucleotide sequence: TGTGCCAGTACCCACCTAGCGGGGGGAAACAATGAGCAGTTCTTC.